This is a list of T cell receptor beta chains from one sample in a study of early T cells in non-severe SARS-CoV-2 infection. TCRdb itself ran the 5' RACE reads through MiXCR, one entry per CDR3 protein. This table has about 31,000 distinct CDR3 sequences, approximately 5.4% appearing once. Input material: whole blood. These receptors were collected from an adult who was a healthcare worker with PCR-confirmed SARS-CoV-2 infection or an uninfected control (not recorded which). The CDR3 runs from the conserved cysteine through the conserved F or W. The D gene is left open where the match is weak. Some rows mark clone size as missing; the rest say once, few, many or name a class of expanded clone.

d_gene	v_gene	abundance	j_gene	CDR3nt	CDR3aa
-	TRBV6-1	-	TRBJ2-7	TGTGCCAGCATTAGGGATGGGAGAGATGACGAGCAGTACTTC	CASIRDGRDDEQYF
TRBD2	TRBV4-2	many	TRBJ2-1	TGTGCCAGCAGCCCGGGACTAGCGACTTGGTACTCCTACAATGAGCAGTTCTTC	CASSPGLATWYSYNEQFF
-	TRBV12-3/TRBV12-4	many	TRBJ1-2	TGTGCCAGCAGTTTCTTTATGGGGGCTAACACCTTC	CASSFFMGANTF
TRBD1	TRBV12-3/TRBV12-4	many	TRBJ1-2	TGTGCCAGCAGTTCCCAACAGGGGTTCTATGGCTACACCTTC	CASSSQQGFYGYTF
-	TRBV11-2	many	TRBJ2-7	TGTGCCAGCAGCTTAGGGGCGGGCTACGGGGAGCAGTACTTC	CASSLGAGYGEQYF
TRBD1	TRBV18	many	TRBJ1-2	TGTGCCAGCTCACGCCCCGGGACAGGGTATGACTATGGCTACACCTTC	CASSRPGTGYDYGYTF
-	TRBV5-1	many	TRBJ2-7	TGCGCCAGCAGCTTGAGTCGGGGCCTCTACGAGCAGTACTTC	CASSLSRGLYEQYF
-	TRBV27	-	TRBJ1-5	TGTGCCAGCAGTTTATCCAGGGGCGGTCAGCCCCAGCATTTT	CASSLSRGGQPQHF
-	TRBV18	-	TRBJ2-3	TGTGCCAGCTCACCAAGATCTAAGGCTACAGATACGCAGTATTTT	CASSPRSKATDTQYF
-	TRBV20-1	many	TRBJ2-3	TGCAGTGCTACGAGGGATACGCAGTATTTT	CSATRDTQYF